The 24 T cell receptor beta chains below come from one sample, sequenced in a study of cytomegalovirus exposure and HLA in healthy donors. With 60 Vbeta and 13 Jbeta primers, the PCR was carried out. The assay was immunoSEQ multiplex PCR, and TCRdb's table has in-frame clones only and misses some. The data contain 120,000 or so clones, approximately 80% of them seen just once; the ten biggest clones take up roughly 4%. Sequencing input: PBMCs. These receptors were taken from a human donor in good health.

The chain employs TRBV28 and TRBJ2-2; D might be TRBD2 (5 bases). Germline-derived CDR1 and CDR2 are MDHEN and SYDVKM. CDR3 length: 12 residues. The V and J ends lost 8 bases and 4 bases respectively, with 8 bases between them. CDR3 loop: CASGSGTGELFF. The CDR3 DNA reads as TGTGCCAGCGGGAGTGGCACCGGGGAGCTGTTTTTT.

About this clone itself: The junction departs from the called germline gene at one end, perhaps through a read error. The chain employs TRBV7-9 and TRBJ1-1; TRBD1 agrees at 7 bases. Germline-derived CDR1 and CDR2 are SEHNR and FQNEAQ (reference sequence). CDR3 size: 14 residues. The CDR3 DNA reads TGTTCCAGCAGCAGCGACAGGGTAGGTGCTGAAGCTTTCTTT. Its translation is CSSSSDRVGAEAFF.

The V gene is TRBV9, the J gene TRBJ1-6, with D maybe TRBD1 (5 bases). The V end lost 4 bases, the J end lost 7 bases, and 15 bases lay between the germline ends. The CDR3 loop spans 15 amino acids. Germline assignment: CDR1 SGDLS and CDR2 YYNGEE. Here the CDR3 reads CASSLSRGSNSPLHF. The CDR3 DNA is TGTGCCAGCAGCCTTAGTAGGGGATCGAATTCACCCCTCCACTTT. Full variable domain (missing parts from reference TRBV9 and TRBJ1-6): DSGVTQTPKHLITATGQRVTLRCSPRSGDLSVYWYQQSLDQGLQFLIQYYNGEERAKGNILERFSAQQFPDLHSELNLSSLELGDSALYFCASSLSRGSNSPLHFGNGTRLTVT.

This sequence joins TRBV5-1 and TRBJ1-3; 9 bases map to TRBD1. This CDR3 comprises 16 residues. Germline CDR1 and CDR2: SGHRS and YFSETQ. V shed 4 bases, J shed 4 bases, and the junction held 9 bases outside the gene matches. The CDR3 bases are TGCGCCAGCAGCGGGGGACAGGGAGGTTCAGGAAACACCATATATTTT. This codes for CASSGGQGGSGNTIYF. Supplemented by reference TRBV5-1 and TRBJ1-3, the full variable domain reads KAGVTQTPRYLIKTRGQQVTLSCSPISGHRSVSWYQQTPGQGLQFLFEYFSETQRNKGNFPGRFSGRQFSNSRSEMNVSTLELGDSALYLCASSGGQGGSGNTIYFGEGSWLTVV.

CDR3 protein: CASSEWASGSTDTQYF. CDR3 in DNA: TGCGCCAGCAGTGAGTGGGCTAGCGGGAGCACAGATACGCAGTATTTT. The chain has TRBV10-2 and TRBJ2-3, with 8 bases aligning to TRBD2. The CDR3 contains 16 residues. Germline lookup yields CDR1 WSHSY and CDR2 SAAADI. V gave up 1 base and J gave up 0 bases; unmatched junction bases: 3.

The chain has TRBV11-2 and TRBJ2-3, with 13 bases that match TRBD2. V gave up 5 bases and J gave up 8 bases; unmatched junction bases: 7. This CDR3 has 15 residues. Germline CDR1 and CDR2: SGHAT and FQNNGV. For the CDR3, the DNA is TGTGCCAGCAGCCAAGGACTAGCGGGAGAGGGTACGCAGTATTTT. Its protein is CASSQGLAGEGTQYF. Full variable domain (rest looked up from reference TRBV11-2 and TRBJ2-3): EAGVAQSPRYKIIEKRQSVAFWCNPISGHATLYWYQQILGQGPKLLIQFQNNGVVDDSQLPKDRFSAERLKGVDSTLKIQPAKLEDSAVYLCASSQGLAGEGTQYFGPGTRLTVL.

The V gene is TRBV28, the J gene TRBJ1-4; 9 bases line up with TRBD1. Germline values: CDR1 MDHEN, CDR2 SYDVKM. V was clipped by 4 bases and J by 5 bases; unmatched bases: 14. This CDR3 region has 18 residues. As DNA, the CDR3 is TGTGCCAGCAGTTACCCCAGCCCGGGACAGGGCTCAAATGAAAAACTGTTTTTT. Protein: CASSYPSPGQGSNEKLFF.

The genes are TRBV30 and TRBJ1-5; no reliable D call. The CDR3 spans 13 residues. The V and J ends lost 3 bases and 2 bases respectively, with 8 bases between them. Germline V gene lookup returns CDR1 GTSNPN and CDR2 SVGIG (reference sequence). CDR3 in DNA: TGTGCCTGGAGCGTCGAGGGCAATCAGCCCCAGCATTTT. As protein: CAWSVEGNQPQHF.

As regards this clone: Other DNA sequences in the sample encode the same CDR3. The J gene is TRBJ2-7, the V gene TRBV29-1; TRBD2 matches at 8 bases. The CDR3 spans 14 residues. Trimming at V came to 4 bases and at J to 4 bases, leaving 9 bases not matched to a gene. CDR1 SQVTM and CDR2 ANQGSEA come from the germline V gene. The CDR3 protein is CSVAPSGGGYEQYF. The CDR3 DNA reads TGCAGCGTTGCGCCCTCGGGGGGGGGATACGAGCAGTACTTC.

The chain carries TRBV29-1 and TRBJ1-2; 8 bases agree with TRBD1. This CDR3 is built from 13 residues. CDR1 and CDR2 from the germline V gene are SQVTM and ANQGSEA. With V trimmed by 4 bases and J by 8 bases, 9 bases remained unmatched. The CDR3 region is CSVVAGQAGGYTF. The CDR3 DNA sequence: TGCAGCGTTGTGGCGGGACAGGCGGGGGGCTACACCTTC.

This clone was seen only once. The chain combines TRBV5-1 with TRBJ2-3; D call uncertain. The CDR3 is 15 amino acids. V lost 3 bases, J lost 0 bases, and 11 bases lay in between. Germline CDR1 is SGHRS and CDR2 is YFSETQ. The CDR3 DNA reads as TGCGCCAGCAGCTCTCTCCCCGGGAGCACAGATACGCAGTATTTT. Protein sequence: CASSSLPGSTDTQYF.

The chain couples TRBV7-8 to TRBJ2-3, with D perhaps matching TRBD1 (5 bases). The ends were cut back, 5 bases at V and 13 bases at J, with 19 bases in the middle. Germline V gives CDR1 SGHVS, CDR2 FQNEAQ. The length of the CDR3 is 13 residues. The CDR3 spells CASSPQGRGWEYF. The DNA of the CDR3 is TGTGCCAGCAGCCCCCAAGGTAGGGGTTGGGAGTATTTT.

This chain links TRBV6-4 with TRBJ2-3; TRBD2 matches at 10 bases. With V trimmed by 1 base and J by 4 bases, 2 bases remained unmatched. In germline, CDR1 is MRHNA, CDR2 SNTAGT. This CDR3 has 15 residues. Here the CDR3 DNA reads TGTGCCAGCAGTGACTTAGCGGGAGGTCCAGATACGCAGTATTTT. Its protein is CASSDLAGGPDTQYF.

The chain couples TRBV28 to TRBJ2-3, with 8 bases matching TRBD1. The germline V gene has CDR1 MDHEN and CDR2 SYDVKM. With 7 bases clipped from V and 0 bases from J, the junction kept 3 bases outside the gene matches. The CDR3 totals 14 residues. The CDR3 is CASNGQGSTDTQYF. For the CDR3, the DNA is TGTGCCAGCAACGGACAGGGAAGCACAGATACGCAGTATTTT.

This CDR3 reads CASSYFGGDGELFF. CDR3 DNA: TGTGCCAGCAGTTACTTTGGAGGGGACGGGGAGCTGTTTTTT. The rearrangement joins TRBV6-5 to TRBJ2-2, with D perhaps matching TRBD2 (6 bases). In germline, CDR1 is MNHEY, CDR2 SVGAGI. Trimming removed 1 base from V and 7 bases from J, with 10 bases in between. The length of the CDR3 is 14 residues.

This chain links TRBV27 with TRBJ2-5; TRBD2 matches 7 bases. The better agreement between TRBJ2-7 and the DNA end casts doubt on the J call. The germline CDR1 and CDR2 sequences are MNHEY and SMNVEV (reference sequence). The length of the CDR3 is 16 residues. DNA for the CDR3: TGTGCCAGCATCATTCTGCAGCGGGATAAAACCTACGAGCAGTACTTC. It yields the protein CASIILQRDKTYEQYF.

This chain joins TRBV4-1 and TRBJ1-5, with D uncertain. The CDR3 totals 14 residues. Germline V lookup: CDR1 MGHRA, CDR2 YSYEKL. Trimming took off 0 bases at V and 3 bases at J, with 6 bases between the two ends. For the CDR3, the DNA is TGCGCCAGCAGCCAAGACAGGCCCAATCAGCCCCAGCATTTT. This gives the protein CASSQDRPNQPQHF.

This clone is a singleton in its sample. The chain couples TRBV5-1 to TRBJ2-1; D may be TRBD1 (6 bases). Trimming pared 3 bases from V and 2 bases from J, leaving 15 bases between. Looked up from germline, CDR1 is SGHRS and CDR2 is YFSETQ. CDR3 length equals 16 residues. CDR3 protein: CASSSPTGSPYNEQFF. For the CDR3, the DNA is TGCGCCAGCAGCTCCCCGACAGGATCACCCTACAATGAGCAGTTCTTC.

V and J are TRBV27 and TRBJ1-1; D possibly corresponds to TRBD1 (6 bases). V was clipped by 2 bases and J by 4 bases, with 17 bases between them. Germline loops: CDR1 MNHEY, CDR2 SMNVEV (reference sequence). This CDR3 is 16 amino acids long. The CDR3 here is CASSLGTNRAGTEAFF. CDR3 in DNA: TGTGCCAGCAGTTTAGGAACTAACAGGGCTGGCACTGAAGCTTTCTTT.

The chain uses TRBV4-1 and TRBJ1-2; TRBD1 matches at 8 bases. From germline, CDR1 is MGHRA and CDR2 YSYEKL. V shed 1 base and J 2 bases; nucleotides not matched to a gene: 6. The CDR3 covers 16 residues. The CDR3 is CASSQGTGGINYGYTF. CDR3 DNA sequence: TGCGCCAGCAGCCAAGGAACAGGGGGAATAAACTATGGCTACACCTTC.

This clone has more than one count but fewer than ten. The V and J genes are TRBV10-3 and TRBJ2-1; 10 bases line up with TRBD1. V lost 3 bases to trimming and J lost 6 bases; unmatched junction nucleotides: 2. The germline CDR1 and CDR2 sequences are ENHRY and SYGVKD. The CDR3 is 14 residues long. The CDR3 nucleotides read TGTGCCATCAGTGATCGGACAGGGGGCAATGAGCAGTTCTTC. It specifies CAISDRTGGNEQFF.

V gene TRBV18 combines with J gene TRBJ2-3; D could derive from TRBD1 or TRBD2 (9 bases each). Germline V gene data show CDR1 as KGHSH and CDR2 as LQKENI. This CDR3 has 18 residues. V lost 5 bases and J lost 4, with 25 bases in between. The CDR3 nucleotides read TGTGCCAGCTCAAGACAGGGGGGAGGACTAGCGATTCCAGATACGCAGTATTTT. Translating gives CASSRQGGGLAIPDTQYF.

This chain's CDR3 is CASSPGGTRYEQFF. The CDR3 DNA reads TGTGCCAGCTCTCCCGGAGGGACTAGATATGAGCAGTTCTTC. The chain combines TRBV19 with TRBJ2-1, with 8 nucleotides matching TRBD2. The ends lost 9 bases at V and 8 bases at J; junction bases unmatched: 12. The CDR3 spans 14 residues. Germline V CDR1 and CDR2: LNHDA, SQIVND (reference sequence).

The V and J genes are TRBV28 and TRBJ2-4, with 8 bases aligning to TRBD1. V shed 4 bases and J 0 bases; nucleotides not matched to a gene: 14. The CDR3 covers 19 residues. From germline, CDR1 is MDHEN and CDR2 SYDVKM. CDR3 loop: CASSSLYLGQGLAKNIQYF. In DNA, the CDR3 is TGTGCCAGCAGTTCCCTATACCTTGGACAGGGATTAGCCAAAAACATTCAGTACTTC. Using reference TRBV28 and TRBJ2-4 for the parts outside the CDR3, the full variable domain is DVKVTQSSRYLVKRTGEKVFLECVQDMDHENMFWYRQDPGLGLRLIYFSYDVKMKEKGDIPEGYSVSREKKERFSLILESASTNQTSMYLCASSSLYLGQGLAKNIQYFGAGTRLSVL.